The rows below give T cell receptor beta chains drawn from one sample of a study of T cells in localized non-small cell lung cancer. Assay used: immunoSEQ multiplex PCR; TCRdb lists only in-frame clones, some missing. Counted here are 28,000 or so clones, 87% occurring once; the ten biggest clones make up around 6.8%. This material consisted of peripheral blood, taken before any cancer treatment. The source is a male donor at least 60 years old with stage I lung adenocarcinoma. The CDR3 runs from the conserved cysteine through the conserved F or W. A D gene is named only where the DNA matches it firmly. Not all rows give a size; the values are once, few, many and, for expanded clones, a class.

TRBV27	.	.	12	TRBJ2-3	CASSGLTDTQYF	TGTGCCAGCAGTGGTCTCACAGATACGCAGTATTTT
TRBV7-9	.	.	15	TRBJ2-2	CASSFSQGGTGELFF	TGTGCCAGCAGCTTCAGCCAGGGCGGCACCGGGGAGCTGTTTTTT
TRBV30	once	.	15	TRBJ1-3	CAWRDSQGYGNTIYF	TGTGCCTGGAGGGACAGCCAGGGCTATGGAAACACCATATATTTT
TRBV28	.	TRBD1	16	TRBJ1-3	CASSFSLPGQGGTIYF	TGTGCCAGCAGTTTCAGCCTTCCGGGACAGGGTGGCACCATATATTTT
TRBV5-1	.	.	14	TRBJ2-5	CASSNGHLGETQYF	TGCGCCAGCAGCAACGGACACCTCGGGGAGACCCAGTACTTC
TRBV7-2	.	TRBD1	16	TRBJ1-2	CASSLGPEKGTAGYTF	TGTGCCAGCAGCTTAGGGCCGGAGAAAGGGACAGCCGGCTACACCTTC
TRBV2	.	.	14	TRBJ2-7	CASSEWTYTNEQYF	TGTGCCAGCAGTGAATGGACGTACACAAACGAGCAGTACTTC
TRBV7-9	.	TRBD2	15	TRBJ2-7	CASSLRTSGGYEQYF	TGTGCCAGCAGTCTTCGGACTAGCGGGGGCTACGAGCAGTACTTC
TRBV11-3	.	.	15	TRBJ2-1	CASSLAATGYNEQFF	TGTGCCAGCAGCTTAGCGGCTACGGGCTACAATGAGCAGTTCTTC
TRBV5-1	.	.	16	TRBJ2-3	CASSFSGKGSTDTQYF	TGCGCCAGCAGCTTCAGTGGCAAGGGGAGCACAGATACGCAGTATTTT
TRBV28	once	.	14	TRBJ1-2	CASSSDGANYGYTF	TGTGCCAGCAGTTCGGACGGAGCTAACTATGGCTACACCTTC
TRBV18	.	.	14	TRBJ2-7	CASSPSLSRQEQYF	TGTGCCAGCTCACCGTCGCTTAGTAGACAGGAGCAGTACTTC
TRBV7-2	.	.	13	TRBJ2-2	CASRLRSTGELFF	TGTGCCAGCAGATTACGGAGCACCGGGGAGCTGTTTTTT